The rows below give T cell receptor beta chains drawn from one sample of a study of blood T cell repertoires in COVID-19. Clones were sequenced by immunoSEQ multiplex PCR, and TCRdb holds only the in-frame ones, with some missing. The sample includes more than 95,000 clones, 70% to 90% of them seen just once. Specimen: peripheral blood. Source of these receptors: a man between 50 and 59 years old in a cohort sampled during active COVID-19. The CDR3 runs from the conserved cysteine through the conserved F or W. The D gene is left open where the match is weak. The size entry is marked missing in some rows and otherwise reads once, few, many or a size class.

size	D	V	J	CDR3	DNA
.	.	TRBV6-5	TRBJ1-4	CASSSPGLNEKLFF	TGTGCCAGCAGTTCCCCGGGTCTGAATGAAAAACTGTTTTTT
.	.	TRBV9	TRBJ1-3	CASSVENTARNTIYF	TGTGCCAGCAGCGTAGAAAACACAGCACGAAACACCATATATTTT
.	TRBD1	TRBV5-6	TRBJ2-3	CASSLTQGAADTQYF	TGTGCCAGCAGCCTTACTCAGGGGGCGGCAGATACGCAGTATTTT
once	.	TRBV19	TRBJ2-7	CASSKQAILSYEQYF	TGTGCCAGTAGTAAACAGGCTATCCTCTCCTACGAGCAGTACTTC
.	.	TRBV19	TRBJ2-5	CASSITGDGRETQYF	TGTGCCAGTAGTATAACGGGTGACGGTAGGGAGACCCAGTACTTC
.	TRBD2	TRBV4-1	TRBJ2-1	CASSQDTQRGGSEQFF	TGCGCCAGCAGCCAAGATACCCAGCGGGGGGGAAGTGAGCAGTTCTTC
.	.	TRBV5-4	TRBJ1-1	CASSLAGIEAFF	TGTGCCAGCAGCTTGGCGGGGATTGAAGCTTTCTTT
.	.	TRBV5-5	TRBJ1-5	CASSTTNDGGGQPQHF	TGTGCCAGCTCCACTACGAACGACGGAGGCGGGCAGCCCCAGCATTTT
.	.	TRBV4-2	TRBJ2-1	CASSQDEQEQFF	TGTGCCAGCAGCCAAGATGAACAGGAGCAGTTCTTC
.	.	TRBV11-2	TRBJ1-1	CASSLAGGPRNTEAFF	TGTGCCAGCAGCTTAGCGGGGGGTCCGCGGAACACTGAAGCTTTCTTT
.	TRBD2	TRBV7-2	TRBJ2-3	CASSLRGGTDTQYF	TGTGCCAGCAGCCTCCGCGGGGGAACAGATACGCAGTATTTT
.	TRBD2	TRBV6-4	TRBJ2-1	CASSDTLLRTSGGPERFF	TGTGCCAGCAGTGACACCCTACTTCGTACTAGCGGGGGCCCCGAGCGGTTCTTC
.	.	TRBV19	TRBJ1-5	CASNRGKHQPQHF	TGTGCCAGTAATCGGGGGAAGCATCAGCCCCAGCATTTT
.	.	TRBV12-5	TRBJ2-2	CASGLVRGTGELFF	TGTGCTAGTGGTTTGGTACGGGGGACCGGGGAGCTGTTTTTT
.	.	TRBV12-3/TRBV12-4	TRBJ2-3	CASSLQTTDTQYF	TGTGCCAGCAGTTTACAGACTACAGATACGCAGTATTTT
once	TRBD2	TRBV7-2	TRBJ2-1	CASSPAVASGANEQFF	TGTGCCAGCAGCCCAGCGGTGGCTAGCGGGGCCAATGAGCAGTTCTTC
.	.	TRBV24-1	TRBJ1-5	CATSESLGSPQPQHF	TGTGCCACCAGTGAGTCTCTCGGGAGTCCTCAGCCCCAGCATTTT
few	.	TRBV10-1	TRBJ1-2	CASSSREGDNYGYTF	TGCGCCAGCAGTAGCAGGGAAGGAGATAACTATGGCTACACCTTC
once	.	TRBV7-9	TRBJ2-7	CASSLGVRDEQYF	TGTGCCAGCAGCTTAGGTGTACGGGACGAGCAGTACTTC
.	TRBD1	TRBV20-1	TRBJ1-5	CSASEQGPPQHF	TGCAGTGCTAGTGAACAGGGGCCGCCCCAGCATTTT
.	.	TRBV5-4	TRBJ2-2	CASSLGHSIGELFF	TGTGCCAGCAGCTTGGGACATAGTATTGGGGAGCTGTTTTTT
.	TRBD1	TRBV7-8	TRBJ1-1	CASSPRDRGMDTEAFF	TGTGCCAGCAGCCCCCGGGACAGGGGAATGGACACTGAAGCTTTCTTT
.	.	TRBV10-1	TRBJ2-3	CASSESGDPNTDTQYF	TGCGCCAGCAGTGAGTCGGGAGACCCAAACACGGATACGCAGTATTTT
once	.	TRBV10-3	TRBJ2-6	CAMESSGANVLTF	TGTGCCATGGAGAGCTCTGGGGCCAACGTCCTGACTTTC
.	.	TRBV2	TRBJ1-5	CASREESGSQPQHF	TGTGCCAGCAGAGAAGAATCAGGGTCCCAGCCCCAGCATTTT
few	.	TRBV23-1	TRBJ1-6	CASSQSQGRSFIAYNSPLHF	TGCGCCAGCAGTCAATCGCAGGGAAGATCGTTCATAGCCTATAATTCACCCCTCCACTTT
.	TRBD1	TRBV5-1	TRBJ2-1	CASILTTGAGNEQFF	TGCGCCAGCATCCTCACGACAGGGGCGGGGAATGAGCAGTTCTTC
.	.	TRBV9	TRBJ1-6	CASSVESSNSPLHF	TGTGCCAGCAGCGTAGAAAGCTCCAATTCACCCCTCCACTTT
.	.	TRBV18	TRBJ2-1	CASSSDGGRSYNEQFF	TGTGCCAGCTCCAGTGACGGGGGTCGTTCCTACAATGAGCAGTTCTTC
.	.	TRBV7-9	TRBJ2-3	CASSLAPAGGTDTQYF	TGTGCCAGCAGCTTAGCGCCGGCAGGGGGCACAGATACGCAGTATTTT
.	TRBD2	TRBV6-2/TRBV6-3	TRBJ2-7	CASSYSRLAGRPNDYEQYF	TGTGCCAGCAGTTACTCAAGACTAGCGGGGCGCCCCAACGACTACGAGCAGTACTTC
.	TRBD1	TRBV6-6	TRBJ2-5	CASSNPAGTAPGTQYF	TGTGCCAGCAGCAACCCAGCCGGGACAGCCCCAGGGACCCAGTACTTC
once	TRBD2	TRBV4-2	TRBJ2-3	CASSQDRLAGGGSLRDTQYF	TGTGCCAGCAGCCAAGATCGACTAGCGGGGGGGGGCTCTCTGAGAGATACGCAGTATTTT
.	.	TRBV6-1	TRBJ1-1	CASSEVRGNTEAFF	TGTGCCAGCAGTGAAGTACGAGGGAACACTGAAGCTTTCTTT
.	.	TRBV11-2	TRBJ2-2	CASSKGLQAGTGELFF	TGTGCCAGCAGCAAGGGACTCCAGGCAGGGACCGGGGAGCTGTTTTTT
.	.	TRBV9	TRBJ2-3	CASSAGTKDTQYF	TGTGCCAGCAGCGCCGGGACAAAAGATACGCAGTATTTT
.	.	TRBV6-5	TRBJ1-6	CASSYTGSYNSPLHF	TGTGCCAGCAGTTACACTGGCTCCTATAATTCACCCCTCCACTTT
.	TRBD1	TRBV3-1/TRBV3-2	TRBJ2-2	CASSARTGDGELFF	TGTGCCAGCAGCGCCCGGACAGGGGACGGGGAGCTGTTTTTT
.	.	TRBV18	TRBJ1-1	CASSPPGGRNTEAFF	TGTGCCAGCTCACCACCGGGAGGCCGGAACACTGAAGCTTTCTTT
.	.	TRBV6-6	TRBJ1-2	CASSLFRENYGYTF	TGTGCCAGTAGCCTCTTCCGAGAAAACTATGGCTACACCTTC